These T cell receptor beta chains were read from a single sample in a study of glioma-infiltrating T cells after dendritic cell vaccination. Sequenced by immunoSEQ multiplex PCR; TCRdb stores in-frame clones only, minus some. This table holds about 50,000 clones, about nine tenths found once. The starting material was blood, obtained after dendritic cell vaccination. The source is a human donor with glioblastoma. CDR3s include the opening cysteine and the closing phenylalanine or tryptophan. D genes are given only for firm matches. The size entry is marked missing in some rows and otherwise reads once, few, many or a size class.

d_gene,len,v_gene,abundance,j_gene,CDR3aa,CDR3nt
TRBD2,15,TRBV19,NA,TRBJ2-1,CASKLSSGSFSEQFF,TGTGCCAGTAAACTCTCTAGCGGGAGTTTTAGTGAGCAGTTCTTC
NA,12,TRBV21-1,few,TRBJ1-1,CASSKREGEAFF,TGTGCCAGCAGCAAACGGGAAGGAGAAGCTTTCTTT
NA,15,TRBV4-1,NA,TRBJ2-7,CASSRFRQESNEQYF,TGCGCCAGCAGCCGATTTCGACAGGAGAGCAACGAGCAGTACTTC
NA,14,TRBV28,NA,TRBJ1-4,CAGGGGRGREKLFF,TGTGCCGGCGGCGGGGGTCGGGGACGAGAAAAACTGTTTTTT
NA,15,TRBV7-2,NA,TRBJ1-2,CASSLEAAVRNGYTF,TGTGCCAGCAGCTTAGAGGCGGCAGTTCGAAATGGCTACACCTTC
NA,13,TRBV9,NA,TRBJ1-1,CASSVVLNTEAFF,TGTGCCAGCAGCGTCGTCCTGAACACTGAAGCTTTCTTT
TRBD2,18,TRBV4-3,NA,TRBJ2-2,CASSQDPTTSGYTGELFF,TGCGCCAGCAGCCAAGATCCGACGACTAGCGGATACACCGGGGAGCTGTTTTTT
NA,14,TRBV25-1,NA,TRBJ1-5,CASSEPGPLQPQHF,TGTGCCAGCAGTGAACCAGGGCCTCTCCAGCCCCAGCATTTT
NA,14,TRBV10-3,NA,TRBJ2-7,CAISVQGYHYEQYF,TGTGCCATCAGTGTACAGGGCTACCACTACGAGCAGTACTTC
TRBD2,15,TRBV7-3,NA,TRBJ2-1,CASSPTSGSYNEQFF,TGTGCCAGCAGCCCAACTAGCGGCTCCTACAATGAGCAGTTCTTC
TRBD2,14,TRBV29-1,NA,TRBJ2-3,CSAEGLARTDTQYF,TGCAGCGCGGAGGGACTAGCGCGCACAGATACGCAGTATTTT
NA,13,TRBV2,NA,TRBJ1-1,CASSEDEVAEAFF,TGTGCCAGCAGTGAAGATGAGGTTGCTGAAGCTTTCTTT
TRBD1,17,TRBV5-6,NA,TRBJ1-2,CASSLERDRGYFYGYTF,TGTGCCAGCAGCTTGGAACGGGACAGGGGGTATTTCTATGGCTACACCTTC
NA,13,TRBV11-2,NA,TRBJ2-1,CASSPDWDNEQFF,TGTGCCAGCTCCCCGGACTGGGACAATGAGCAGTTCTTC
TRBD1,15,TRBV10-3,once,TRBJ1-4,CATMDRGVTNEKLFF,TGTGCCACCATGGACAGGGGGGTCACTAATGAAAAACTGTTTTTT
NA,16,TRBV7-3,once,TRBJ2-2,CARCAGAGEAAGELFF,TGTGCCAGATGCGCGGGGGCGGGAGAAGCGGCCGGGGAGCTGTTTTTT
TRBD2,16,TRBV28,NA,TRBJ2-5,CASSQSGTSGIETQYF,TGTGCCAGCAGTCAATCCGGGACTAGCGGGATAGAGACCCAGTACTTC
NA,14,TRBV29-1,NA,TRBJ2-2,CSVEDLRETGELFF,TGCAGCGTTGAAGATCTGAGAGAGACCGGGGAGCTGTTTTTT
TRBD1,15,TRBV15,NA,TRBJ2-5,CATSRPSGQGQTQYF,TGTGCCACCAGCAGACCATCCGGACAGGGGCAGACCCAGTACTTC